These 29 T cell receptor beta chains were all obtained from the same sample, sequenced in a study of neurological immune-mediated disorders. TCRdb processed the 5' RACE reads anew with MiXCR; each CDR3 protein has one entry. The data contain about 60,000 distinct CDR3 sequences, less than 4% of them seen just once; the ten biggest clones take up under 2.5%. Sequenced material: PBMCs. These TCRs come from a woman in her 50s with multiple sclerosis.

This clonotype has ten or more counts. DNA for the CDR3: TGTGCCAGCAGTTTGACCGACAGCGCAACTAATGAAAAACTGTTTTTT. Translating gives CASSLTDSATNEKLFF. The chain combines TRBV28 with TRBJ1-4; D is perhaps TRBD1 (5 bases). The CDR3 has 16 amino acids. Trimming took off 3 bases at V and 0 bases at J, with 11 bases between the two ends. The germline gives CDR1 MDHEN, CDR2 SYDVKM.

About this clonotype: The missing conserved phenylalanine or tryptophan at the end of this CDR3 makes a read error likely. The chain is built from TRBV12-3 or TRBV12-4 and TRBJ2-1, with 7 bases matching TRBD2. The J segment lost 1 base and the V segment lost 1 base, leaving 10 bases of the junction unmatched. There are 18 residues in the CDR3. CDR3 residues: CASSLGISTSRSYNEQFN. DNA for the CDR3: TGTGCCAGCAGTTTAGGCATTTCGACTAGCCGGTCCTACAATGAGCAGTTCAAC.

This clonotype was counted many times. This chain links TRBV5-5 with TRBJ2-7, with D possibly TRBD2 on 6 matching bases. Germline CDR1 is SGHKS and CDR2 is YYEKEE (reference sequence). This CDR3 contains 15 residues. V lost 3 bases and J 2 bases, leaving 15 bases between the germline ends. The CDR3 bases are TGTGCCAGCAGCTACCGGGACTCCGAGGCCTACGAGCAGTACTTC. Translation: CASSYRDSEAYEQYF.

This clonotype turned up a few times. This sequence joins TRBV7-9 and TRBJ2-2; D tentatively reads TRBD1 or TRBD2 (6 bases each). This CDR3 spans 18 amino acids. From germline, CDR1 is SEHNR and CDR2 FQNEAQ (reference sequence). Trimming stripped 6 bases from V and 4 bases from J, with 24 bases between. This CDR3 is CASSPIPGAESTTGELFF. CDR3 DNA sequence: TGTGCCAGCAGTCCGATTCCGGGGGCAGAGTCTACCACCGGGGAGCTGTTTTTT. Full variable domain (rest looked up from reference TRBV7-9 and TRBJ2-2): DTGVSQNPRHKITKRGQNVTFRCDPISEHNRLYWYRQTLGQGPEFLTYFQNEAQLEKSRLLSDRFSAERPKGSFSTLEIQRTEQGDSAMYLCASSPIPGAESTTGELFFGEGSRLTVL.

This clonotype has a count of ten or more. V usage is TRBV5-1 and J usage is TRBJ2-2; 9 bases fit TRBD1. Germline trimming cut 4 bases from V and 6 bases from J; bases unmatched to any gene: 7. CDR1 is SGHRS and CDR2 is YFSETQ in the germline V gene. The CDR3 runs to 15 residues. CDR3 DNA sequence: TGCGCCAGCAGCCTTCGGACAGGGGAGCCCGGGGAGCTGTTTTTT. Its translation: CASSLRTGEPGELFF.

This clonotype was detected many times. The CDR3 reads CASSARLGHTGELFF. The CDR3 region has the DNA TGTGCCAGCAGCGCGCGACTAGGACACACCGGGGAGCTGTTTTTT. The chain links TRBV14 to TRBJ2-2; D possibly corresponds to TRBD2 (6 bases). The CDR3 is 15 amino acids. V was clipped by 5 bases and J by 3 bases, with 13 bases between them. In germline, CDR1 is SGHDN, CDR2 FVKESK.

This clonotype was found a few times. V gene TRBV9 combines with J gene TRBJ1-5, with D possibly TRBD1 on 5 matching bases. V gave up 0 bases and J gave up 4 bases, with 11 bases separating them. This CDR3 has 15 amino acids. Germline values: CDR1 SGDLS, CDR2 YYNGEE. The CDR3 loop is CASSVGGRTNQPQHF. CDR3 nucleotide sequence: TGTGCCAGCAGCGTAGGGGGAAGGACAAATCAGCCCCAGCATTTT.

There are many counts of this clonotype. The V call is TRBV20-1, the J call TRBJ2-1, with a weak D call TRBD1 (5 bases). Trimming took 3 bases from V and 5 from J, leaving 11 bases between them. The CDR3 is 13 residues long. The V gene's germline CDR1 is DFQATT and CDR2 SNEGSKA (reference sequence). The CDR3 sequence: CSARGRADNEQFF. Here the CDR3 DNA reads TGCAGTGCTAGGGGCAGGGCGGACAATGAGCAGTTCTTC.

The gene calls are TRBV7-2 and TRBJ2-3; D may be TRBD2 (5 bases). CDR1 and CDR2 (germline): SGHTA, FQGNSA. This CDR3 is built from 15 residues. Deletions cut 1 base from V and 5 bases from J, with 13 bases between. DNA for the CDR3: TGTGCCAGCAGCTTAGATCCAGCGGCAAGAGATACGCAGTATTTT. Translating it yields CASSLDPAARDTQYF.

This clonotype has a count of ten or more. This chain uses TRBV4-3 with TRBJ1-1; D is unresolved. This CDR3 comprises 13 residues. Germline V lookup: CDR1 LGHNA, CDR2 YSLEER. Trimming took 0 bases from V and 6 from J, leaving 8 bases between them. For the CDR3, the DNA is TGCGCCAGCAGCCAAGACGCCGAGGCTGAAGCTTTCTTT. Translating it yields CASSQDAEAEAFF.

This clonotype has a handful of counts. A read error may explain this, as a much larger clone is one base away. V gene TRBV2 combines with J gene TRBJ1-1; D gene ambiguous. Germline V CDR1 and CDR2: SNHLY, FYNNEI. The CDR3 has 15 residues. Trimming stripped 3 bases from V and 0 bases from J, with 11 bases between. The CDR3 nucleotides are TGTGCCAGCAGTGAGATGGGATTAATGAACACTGAAGCTTTCTTT. This sequence encodes CASSEMGLMNTEAFF.

In its sample, this clonotype was seen many times. The genes are TRBV20-1 and TRBJ1-2; D is undetermined. V was trimmed by 2 bases and J by 8 bases, leaving 9 bases between them. This CDR3 region has 11 residues. Germline lookup yields CDR1 DFQATT and CDR2 SNEGSKA (reference sequence). The CDR3 DNA reads TGCAGTGCTAGAATAGCTCGAGGCTACACCTTC. Amino acid sequence: CSARIARGYTF.

This clonotype appeared many times. The rearrangement joins TRBV7-8 to TRBJ2-3, with 7 positions matching TRBD2. Germline loops: CDR1 SGHVS, CDR2 FQNEAQ. CDR3 length: 14 amino acids. With 5 bases clipped from V and 2 bases from J, the junction kept 4 bases outside the gene matches. The CDR3 reads CASSRAGSTDTQYF. The CDR3 DNA follows: TGTGCCAGCAGCAGAGCGGGATCCACAGATACGCAGTATTTT.

Many counts were recorded for this clonotype. CDR3 protein: CASSEAPNTEAFF. In DNA, the CDR3 is TGTGCCAGCAGTGAAGCTCCGAACACTGAAGCTTTCTTT. The chain combines TRBV6-1 with TRBJ1-1; D not resolved. The V end lost 0 bases, the J end lost 1 base, and 3 bases lay between the germline ends. This CDR3 has 13 amino acids. Looked up from germline, CDR1 is MNHNS and CDR2 is SASEGT.

This clonotype was counted at least ten times. This chain links TRBV10-3 with TRBJ2-7; the D gene is possibly TRBD2 (6 bases). Trimming stripped 3 bases from V and 1 base from J, with 13 bases between. CDR1 and CDR2 from the germline V gene are ENHRY and SYGVKD. CDR3 length equals 15 residues. CDR3: CAISDPSGTSYEQYF. In DNA form, the CDR3 reads TGTGCCATCAGTGATCCCTCCGGGACTTCCTACGAGCAGTACTTC.

This clonotype was seen ten or more times. The chain has TRBV20-1 and TRBJ1-1; D not resolved. The CDR3 loop spans 16 amino acids. Per the germline V gene, CDR1 is DFQATT and CDR2 is SNEGSKA (reference sequence). With 2 bases removed from V and 3 bases from J, the gap between germline ends came to 19 bases. The CDR3 DNA is TGCAGTGCTAGAATCCCCTTGACCCGGGCAGACACTGAAGCTTTCTTT. It translates to CSARIPLTRADTEAFF.

This clonotype was recorded at least ten times. V is TRBV27 and J is TRBJ1-1, with 7 bases that match TRBD1. Germline assignment: CDR1 MNHEY and CDR2 SMNVEV (reference sequence). The CDR3 length is 16 residues. J lost 1 base, V lost 7 bases, and 12 bases had no gene match. CDR3: CASIPRGTVTNTEAFF. Written as DNA, the CDR3 is TGTGCCAGCATCCCGAGGGGGACAGTGACGAACACTGAAGCTTTCTTT.

This clonotype came up many times. V and J are TRBV7-9 and TRBJ1-2; TRBD1 agrees at 7 bases. Trimming cost V 5 bases and J 8 bases; bases outside gene matches: 8. Germline CDR1 reads SEHNR; CDR2 reads FQNEAQ (reference sequence). The CDR3 length is 13 residues. The CDR3 region has the DNA TGTGCCAGCAGCGCCTCGACAGGGATCGGCTACACCTTC. Residues: CASSASTGIGYTF.

This clonotype was picked up many times. J is TRBJ2-1 and V is TRBV7-9; D gene uncertain. The ends were cut back, 5 bases at V and 9 bases at J, with 8 bases in the middle. CDR1 is SEHNR, CDR2 FQNEAQ, per germline (reference sequence). The CDR3 has 11 residues. The CDR3 nucleotides are TGTGCCAGCAGCCCCACCCCTGAGCAGTTCTTC. As protein: CASSPTPEQFF.

A word on this clonotype: The junction shows a germline mismatch at one end, possibly a read error. The chain joins TRBV5-8 to TRBJ1-4; D is unresolved. The CDR3 extends over 12 amino acids. CDR1 and CDR2 (germline): SGHTS, YDEGEE. CDR3 in DNA: TGTGCCAGCAGCCTCTATAATGACAAACTGTTTTTT. As protein: CASSLYNDKLFF.

As to this clonotype: A much larger clone differs from this one at a single base, so this may be a read error. The chain joins TRBV5-1 to TRBJ2-7; tentatively, D is TRBD1 (6 bases). The CDR3 sequence is 13 residues long. Trimming took off 1 base at V and 7 bases at J, with 12 bases between the two ends. The germline V gene encodes CDR1 SGHRS and CDR2 YFSETQ. CDR3 sequence: CASSLQGNQEQYF. The CDR3 coding sequence is TGCGCCAGCAGCTTGCAGGGGAACCAAGAGCAGTACTTC.

There are many counts of this clonotype. This sequence joins TRBV20-1 and TRBJ1-6; a weak D match, TRBD1 (6 bases). The germline V gene encodes CDR1 DFQATT and CDR2 SNEGSKA (reference sequence). The V end lost 0 bases, the J end lost 11 bases, and 14 bases lay between the germline ends. This CDR3 is 14 amino acids long. CDR3 bases: TGCAGTGCTAGAGAAAGGGGGTCTGGGGCACCCCTCCACTTT. Amino acid sequence: CSARERGSGAPLHF.

At least ten counts were recorded for this clonotype. The V call is TRBV4-2, the J call TRBJ2-1; TRBD2 matches at 14 bases. Losses at the gene ends were 0 bases for V and 10 bases for J; bases not matched to a gene: 5. This CDR3 region has 16 residues. Germline V gene data show CDR1 as LGHNA and CDR2 as YNFKEQ. As DNA, the CDR3 is TGTGCCAGCAGCCAAGATTGGGGACTAGCGGGGGAGGAGCAGTTCTTC. Amino acids: CASSQDWGLAGEEQFF.

This clonotype was seen more than once but under ten times. One end of the junction fails to match germline, which may point to a read error. The genes are TRBV15 and TRBJ1-5; D unresolved. Per germline, CDR1 LNHNV and CDR2 YYDKDF (reference sequence). This CDR3 region has 18 residues. The CDR3 loop is CATSRDLVTGGYNQPQNF. The DNA of the CDR3 is TGTGCCACCAGCAGAGATCTGGTTACCGGTGGGTACAATCAGCCCCAGAATTTT.

This clonotype was counted many times. The chain couples TRBV7-2 to TRBJ2-1; D is uncertain. CDR3 size: 16 residues. CDR1 is SGHTA, CDR2 FQGNSA, per germline. The V gene lost 5 bases and the J gene lost 0 bases, with 14 bases spanning the gap. The CDR3 bases are TGTGCCAGCAGCCCCCTCCGCGAGAGCTCCTACAATGAGCAGTTCTTC. This gives the protein CASSPLRESSYNEQFF.

Ten or more counts support this clonotype. V usage is TRBV20-1 and J usage is TRBJ2-3; D is ambiguous. CDR1 is DFQATT, CDR2 SNEGSKA, per germline (reference sequence). V dropped 3 bases and J dropped 0 bases, with 7 bases sitting between them. The CDR3 spans 13 residues. CDR3 region: CSASGGSTDTQYF. The CDR3 DNA reads as TGCAGTGCTAGTGGTGGGAGCACAGATACGCAGTATTTT.

The V and J genes are TRBV7-3 and TRBJ2-1; D is unresolved. Germline CDR1 reads SGHTA; CDR2 reads FQGTGA. CDR3 length: 13 amino acids. The V and J ends lost 2 bases and 1 base respectively, with 3 bases between them. The DNA for the CDR3 is TGTGCCAGCAGCTTATCATCCTACAATGAGCAGTTCTTC. Its translation: CASSLSSYNEQFF. The variable domain in full, with the rest retrieved from reference TRBV7-3 and TRBJ2-1, is GAGVSQTPSNKVTEKGKYVELRCDPISGHTALYWYRQSLGQGPEFLIYFQGTGAADDSGLPNDRFFAVRPEGSVSTLKIQRTERGDSAVYLCASSLSSYNEQFFGPGTRLTVL.

This clonotype was counted many times. The genes are TRBV12-5 and TRBJ2-1, with D maybe TRBD2 (6 bases). The CDR3 sequence is 14 residues long. Germline CDR1 and CDR2: LGHNT and FRNRAP. Between the trimmed V and J ends, which lost 5 bases and 7 bases, there was a span of 15 bases. This CDR3 reads CASGPRGRMNEQFF. CDR3 DNA sequence: TGTGCTAGTGGTCCCCGGGGGAGGATGAATGAGCAGTTCTTC.

This clonotype was observed many times. The CDR3 spells CSAMTSGRVETQYF. The CDR3 region has the DNA TGCAGTGCCATGACTAGCGGGAGAGTTGAGACCCAGTACTTC. This chain joins TRBV20-1 and TRBJ2-5; 12 bases are a match to TRBD2. The V gene end was trimmed by 6 bases and the J gene end by 5 bases; junction bases not matched to a gene: 7. This CDR3 comprises 14 residues. The germline CDR1 and CDR2 sequences are DFQATT and SNEGSKA (reference sequence).